This is a list of T cell receptor beta chains from one sample in a study of blood T cells in healthy people across ages. TCRdb itself ran the 5' RACE reads through MiXCR, one entry per CDR3 protein. The data show approximately 730,000 distinct CDR3 sequences, with about 48% seen just once and approximately 41% held by the top ten. The sequencing input was blood. Receptor source: a man older than 75 in good health. Both conserved end residues are part of each CDR3. Each record gives: V gene, J gene, CDR3 protein.

TRBV9	TRBJ2-1	CASRALAGVLKGANEQFF
TRBV12-3/TRBV12-4	TRBJ2-7	CASSGNSYEQYF
TRBV12-3/TRBV12-4	TRBJ1-1	CASSLAPTGSAEAFF
TRBV28	TRBJ2-3	CASSFTSPSGTDTQYF
TRBV11-2	TRBJ2-3	CASSSDRGFGGYAYF
TRBV7-9	TRBJ2-3	CASTNPFRGGYAYF
TRBV5-1	TRBJ2-5	CASSSQAGIVETQYF
TRBV20-1	TRBJ1-6	CSTPGPDNSPLHF
TRBV6-1	TRBJ1-5	CASREQGISNQPQHF
TRBV3-1	TRBJ1-2	CASSHSFAGGYGYTF
TRBV7-9	TRBJ1-5	CASSFGLTAQPQHF
TRBV7-8	TRBJ1-1	CASSLPQSAQGGLNTEAFF
TRBV6-2/TRBV6-3	TRBJ1-1	CASSYEGAMNTEAFF
TRBV13	TRBJ1-4	CASSQTTESTNEKLFF
TRBV20-1	TRBJ1-5	CSARDRAAYSNQPQHF
TRBV5-5	TRBJ1-4	CASSLAGLFNEKLFF
TRBV7-2	TRBJ2-7	CASSLALLSYEQYF
TRBV7-3	TRBJ1-2	CASSAGRHYGYTF
TRBV29-1	TRBJ2-3	CSVQSGGYAYF
TRBV4-1	TRBJ1-1	CASSQGSGLNTEAFF
TRBV29-1	TRBJ2-7	CSVCTPGHRYEQYF
TRBV24-1	TRBJ2-1	CATSDPRGSGDEQFF
TRBV28	TRBJ2-7	CATLPYEQYF
TRBV20-1	TRBJ2-6	CSARGRGVSSGANVLTF
TRBV28	TRBJ2-5	CASSSYRGPETQYF
TRBV7-2	TRBJ2-1	CASSLLSTGRNEQFF
TRBV20-1	TRBJ2-7	CSARGRSSYEQYF
TRBV9	TRBJ1-2	CASSVELSGAPDGYTF
TRBV7-2	TRBJ1-5	CASSLGGVLGQPQHF
TRBV9	TRBJ1-1	CASSPRGREAFF
TRBV12-3/TRBV12-4	TRBJ2-1	CASRLLAGPNNEQFF
TRBV9	TRBJ1-4	CASSVGQGATNEKLFF
TRBV28	.	CASSSGLVDEQYF
TRBV29-1	TRBJ2-5	CSVGLAGGRYETQYF
TRBV7-2	TRBJ2-3	CASSLGTPTDTQYF
TRBV5-1	TRBJ1-2	CASSLSRTGSGYTF
TRBV4-1	TRBJ1-1	CASSQDPPGQTMNTEAFF
TRBV7-9	TRBJ2-7	CASSFLGVSYEQYF
TRBV4-2	TRBJ2-7	CASSLIGQGAYEQYF
TRBV9	TRBJ2-2	CASSPGGSVGELFF